Listed here are 9 T cell receptor beta chains from one sample, sequenced in a study of T cells in Graves' hyperthyroidism and ophthalmopathy. What was amplified from RNA transcripts were TCR beta CDR3 regions. The HTBI primer set was used in a first-round RT-PCR of the TCR CDR3. TCRdb passed the multiplex PCR reads through MiXCR, listing each CDR3 protein once. This table holds about 400,000 distinct CDR3 sequences, 25% found once. Sample: blood. The source is a man between 45 and 60 years old with Graves' hyperthyroidism.

This chain connects TRBV6-5 to TRBJ1-1; possible D gene TRBD1, 5 bases. Per germline, CDR1 MNHEY and CDR2 SVGAGI. Deletions cut 2 bases from V and 4 bases from J, with 8 bases between. This CDR3 region has 13 residues. Here the CDR3 DNA reads TGTGCCAGCAGTTACGGGGGGGGCACTGAAGCTTTCTTT. Its protein is CASSYGGGTEAFF.

J is TRBJ2-3 and V is TRBV24-1, with TRBD2 as a possible D gene (6 bases). V was clipped by 4 bases and J by 1 base, with 17 bases between them. The V gene's germline CDR1 is KGHDR and CDR2 SFDVKD. CDR3 length: 17 amino acids. CDR3: CATSDPNSGGGTDTQYF. CDR3 nucleotides: TGTGCCACCAGTGACCCAAACTCTGGCGGGGGCACAGATACGCAGTATTTT.

This chain connects TRBV20-1 to TRBJ1-5; D might be TRBD1 (5 bases). V was pared by 3 bases and J by 6 bases, with 12 bases between. CDR1 DFQATT and CDR2 SNEGSKA come from the germline V gene (reference sequence). The CDR3 is 13 amino acids. The CDR3: CSASFGGVQPQHF. In DNA form, the CDR3 reads TGCAGTGCTAGTTTTGGGGGAGTTCAGCCCCAGCATTTT.

V usage is TRBV7-2 and J usage is TRBJ2-5, with no clear D. The CDR3 is 12 amino acids. V was trimmed by 1 base and J by 7 bases, leaving 7 bases between them. CDR1 is SGHTA and CDR2 is FQGNSA in the germline V gene. CDR3 amino acids: CASSLVLGTQYF. As DNA, the CDR3 is TGTGCCAGCAGCTTAGTCCTCGGGACCCAGTACTTC.

V gene TRBV30 combines with J gene TRBJ2-7, with no clear D. Per the germline V gene, CDR1 is GTSNPN and CDR2 is SVGIG (reference sequence). The CDR3 is made up of 12 amino acids. V lost 4 bases and J 7 bases, leaving 14 bases between the germline ends. In nucleotides, the CDR3 is TGTGCCTGGATGGGGATGGCCGGGGAGCAGTACTTC. It encodes CAWMGMAGEQYF.

The CDR3 is CASSSPRQGADQPQHF. In nucleotides, the CDR3 is TGTGCCAGCAGTTCGCCCCGACAGGGTGCTGATCAGCCCCAGCATTTT. The V gene is TRBV12-3 or TRBV12-4, the J gene TRBJ1-5, with TRBD1 identical over 7 bases. The V segment lost 4 bases and the J segment 5 bases; nucleotides outside the gene matches: 11. The CDR3 is 16 residues long.

This clonotype was detected only a few times. The chain recombines TRBV27 with TRBJ2-3; either TRBD1 or TRBD2 may fit D (6 bases each). Germline CDR1 reads MNHEY; CDR2 reads SMNVEV (reference sequence). With 0 bases removed from V and 2 bases from J, the gap between germline ends came to 12 bases. The CDR3 sequence is 16 residues long. CDR3 bases: TGTGCCAGCAGTTTATCGGGGGGCACGCTCACAGATACGCAGTATTTT. This gives the protein CASSLSGGTLTDTQYF.

This clonotype was seen ten or more times. V gene TRBV6-1 combines with J gene TRBJ2-1, with TRBD2 matching over 12 bases. CDR3 length equals 19 residues. The J segment lost 0 bases and the V segment lost 8 bases, leaving 14 bases of the junction unmatched. Per germline, CDR1 MNHNS and CDR2 SASEGT. The CDR3 region is CASSKVTSGSRSSYNEQFF. The CDR3 DNA sequence: TGTGCCAGCTCCAAGGTGACTAGCGGGAGCCGCAGCTCCTACAATGAGCAGTTCTTC.

This clonotype was picked up many times. The junction departs from the called germline gene at one end, perhaps through a read error. This rearrangement joins TRBV5-1 to TRBJ2-5, with 9 bases lining up with TRBD2. From germline, CDR1 is SGHRS and CDR2 YFSETQ. The CDR3 is 14 residues long. This CDR3 reads CASSLTSGQETQYF. The CDR3 DNA follows: TGTGCCAGCAGCTTAACTAGCGGGCAAGAGACCCAGTACTTC.